This T cell receptor (beta chain) comes out of a study of T cell responses to AZD1222 COVID-19 vaccine. Points from the study as a whole: In the spike-specific TCR repertoire, nearly half reportedly target unmutated variant regions. The study sampled repertoires only after the peak T cell response. White British people made up most donors, females outnumbered males, and clonal diversity was possibly underestimated.

This clone was counted between two and nine times. As yet, its antigen is unknown. CDR3 size: 15 residues. V lost 1 base, J lost 8 bases, and 9 bases stayed unmatched. The germline gives CDR1 SGHRS, CDR2 YFSETQ. Method: immunoSEQ multiplex PCR; TCRdb's copy keeps in-frame clones and lacks some. Found here are some 150,000 clones, approximately 85% of them singletons; the top ten hold under 8%. The source of this sequence is an adult who received the MenACWY meningococcal vaccine as a control. The genes are TRBV5-1 and TRBJ1-2, with TRBD1 matching 9 bases. This sample comprised peripheral blood, obtained 28 days after the second dose of the MenACWY control vaccine. This CDR3 reads CASSLSSDRGYGYTF. The CDR3 nucleotides are TGCGCCAGCAGCTTGTCTTCGGACAGGGGATACGGCTACACCTTC. The full variable domain, with the rest looked up from reference TRBV5-1 and TRBJ1-2, is KAGVTQTPRYLIKTRGQQVTLSCSPISGHRSVSWYQQTPGQGLQFLFEYFSETQRNKGNFPGRFSGRQFSNSRSEMNVSTLELGDSALYLCASSLSSDRGYGYTFGSGTRLTVV.